These 7 T cell receptor beta chains originate from one sample sequenced in a study of blood T cells in healthy people across ages. It was with a sample-barcoded 5' primer and a J-beta primer mix that a second PCR of about 7 to 12 cycles was run. One entry per CDR3 protein, called by TCRdb with MiXCR from the 5' RACE reads. Here the sample spans roughly 2 million distinct CDR3 sequences, just under 50% being singletons. The source material was blood. These receptors originate from a woman between 35 and 50 years old in good health.

The rearrangement joins TRBV12-3 or TRBV12-4 to TRBJ2-5, with D tentatively TRBD1 (6 bases). Matching the DNA end better, TRBJ2-7 makes the J call doubtful. This CDR3 comprises 13 residues. The DNA for the CDR3 is TGTGCCAGCAGTTTAAGGGACATAGACGAGCAGTACTTC. As protein: CASSLRDIDEQYF.

V is TRBV11-3 and J is TRBJ2-6; no definite D call. Germline V lookup: CDR1 SGHNT, CDR2 YENEEA. CDR3 length: 15 residues. V was cut by 8 bases and J by 0 bases, with 11 bases left in between. CDR3 DNA sequence: TGTGCCAGCGGCTCCCGCGGCTCTGGGGCCAACGTCCTGACTTTC. It specifies CASGSRGSGANVLTF.

This clonotype was counted a few times. This chain links TRBV10-3 with TRBJ2-1; 10 bases agree with TRBD2. The germline gives CDR1 ENHRY, CDR2 SYGVKD. The ends lost 2 bases at V and 6 bases at J; junction bases unmatched: 4. The CDR3 has 15 residues. CDR3 sequence reads: CAISEGTSGVNEQFF. The CDR3, as DNA: TGTGCCATCAGTGAGGGAACTAGCGGGGTCAATGAGCAGTTCTTC.

The rearrangement joins TRBV7-8 to TRBJ2-7; D is tentatively TRBD1 or TRBD2 (5 bases each). This CDR3 comprises 18 residues. V dropped 0 bases and J dropped 2 bases, with 20 bases sitting between them. CDR1 and CDR2 from the germline V gene are SGHVS and FQNEAQ. CDR3 sequence reads: CASSLAAVGDVYTYEQYF. CDR3 coding DNA: TGTGCCAGCAGCTTAGCGGCCGTGGGGGATGTCTATACCTACGAGCAGTACTTC.

The rearrangement uses TRBV20-1 and TRBJ1-5; D might be TRBD1 (6 bases). The CDR3 length is 16 residues. V was cut by 3 bases and J by 5 bases, with 20 bases left in between. Germline V gene lookup returns CDR1 DFQATT and CDR2 SNEGSKA (reference sequence). The CDR3: CSASPPTQGFYQPQHF. The CDR3 DNA is TGCAGTGCTAGTCCCCCCACACAGGGATTTTATCAGCCCCAGCATTTT.

This clonotype turned up a few times. The chain joins TRBV5-5 to TRBJ2-4; D might be TRBD1 (6 bases). The end of the DNA aligns better with TRBJ2-5, so the J call may be wrong. The CDR3 consists of 17 residues. Germline CDR1 SGHKS, CDR2 YYEKEE (reference sequence). CDR3 sequence: CASSLSTGGLPGETQYF. Here the CDR3 DNA reads TGTGCCAGCAGCTTGTCGACAGGCGGACTGCCGGGTGAGACCCAGTACTTC.

This sequence joins TRBV7-2 and TRBJ2-1; D is undetermined. Deletions cut 1 base from V and 6 bases from J, with 10 bases between. Germline V gene lookup returns CDR1 SGHTA and CDR2 FQGNSA. There are 14 residues in the CDR3. The chain's CDR3 is CASSLVFGPNEQFF. The CDR3 nucleotides are TGTGCCAGCAGCTTAGTGTTTGGGCCCAATGAGCAGTTCTTC.